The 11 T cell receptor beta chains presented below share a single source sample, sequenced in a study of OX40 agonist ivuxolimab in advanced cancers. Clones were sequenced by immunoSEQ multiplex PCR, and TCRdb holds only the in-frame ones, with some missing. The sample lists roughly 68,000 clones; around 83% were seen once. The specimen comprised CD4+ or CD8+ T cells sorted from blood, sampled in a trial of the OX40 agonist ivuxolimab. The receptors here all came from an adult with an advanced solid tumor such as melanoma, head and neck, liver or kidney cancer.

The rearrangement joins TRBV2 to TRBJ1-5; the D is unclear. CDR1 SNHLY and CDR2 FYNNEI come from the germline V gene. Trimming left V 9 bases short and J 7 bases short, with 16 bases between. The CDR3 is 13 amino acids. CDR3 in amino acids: CASGSQAAQPQHF. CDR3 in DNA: TGTGCCAGTGGGTCCCAAGCGGCGCAGCCCCAGCATTTT.

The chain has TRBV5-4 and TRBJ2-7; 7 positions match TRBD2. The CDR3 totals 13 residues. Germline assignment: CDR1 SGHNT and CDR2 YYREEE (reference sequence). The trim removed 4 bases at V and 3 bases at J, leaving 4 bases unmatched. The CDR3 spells CASSRGTNYEQYF. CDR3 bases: TGTGCCAGCAGCCGCGGGACTAACTACGAGCAGTACTTC.

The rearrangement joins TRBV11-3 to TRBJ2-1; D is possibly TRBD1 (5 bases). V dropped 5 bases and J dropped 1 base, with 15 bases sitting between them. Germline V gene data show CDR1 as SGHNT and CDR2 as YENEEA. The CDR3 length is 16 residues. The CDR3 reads CASSQGGVRSYNEQFF. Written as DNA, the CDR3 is TGTGCCAGCAGCCAGGGTGGGGTACGATCCTACAATGAGCAGTTCTTC. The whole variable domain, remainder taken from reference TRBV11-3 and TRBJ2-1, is EAGVVQSPRYKIIEKKQPVAFWCNPISGHNTLYWYLQNLGQGPELLIRYENEEAVDDSQLPKDRFSAERLKGVDSTLKIQPAELGDSAVYLCASSQGGVRSYNEQFFGPGTRLTVL.

The CDR3 coding sequence is TGTGCCAGTACCCCGGGACAGGGGGGGCCTAATGAAAAACTGTTTTTT. It yields the protein CASTPGQGGPNEKLFF. The chain recombines TRBV19 with TRBJ1-4; TRBD1 matches 11 bases. The CDR3 spans 16 residues. Trimming cost V 7 bases and J 3 bases; bases outside gene matches: 7. Germline V gives CDR1 LNHDA, CDR2 SQIVND (reference sequence).

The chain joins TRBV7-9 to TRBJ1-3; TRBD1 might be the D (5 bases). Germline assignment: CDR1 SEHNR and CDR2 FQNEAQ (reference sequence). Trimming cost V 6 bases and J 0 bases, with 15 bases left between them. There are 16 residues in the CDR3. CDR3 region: CASSEAGPFSGNTIYF. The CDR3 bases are TGTGCCAGCAGTGAGGCGGGGCCTTTCTCTGGAAACACCATATATTTT. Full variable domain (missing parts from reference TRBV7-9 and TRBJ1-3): DTGVSQNPRHKITKRGQNVTFRCDPISEHNRLYWYRQTLGQGPEFLTYFQNEAQLEKSRLLSDRFSAERPKGSFSTLEIQRTEQGDSAMYLCASSEAGPFSGNTIYFGEGSWLTVV.

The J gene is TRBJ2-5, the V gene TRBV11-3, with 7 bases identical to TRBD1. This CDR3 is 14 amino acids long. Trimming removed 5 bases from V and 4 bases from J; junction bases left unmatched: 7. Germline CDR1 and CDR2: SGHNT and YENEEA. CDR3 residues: CASSLGTVGETQYF. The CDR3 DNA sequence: TGTGCCAGCAGCCTCGGGACAGTCGGAGAGACCCAGTACTTC.

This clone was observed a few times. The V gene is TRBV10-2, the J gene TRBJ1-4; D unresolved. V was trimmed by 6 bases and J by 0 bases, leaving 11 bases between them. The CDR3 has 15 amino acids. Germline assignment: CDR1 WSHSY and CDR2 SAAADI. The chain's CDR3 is CASSLLQATNEKLFF. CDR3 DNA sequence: TGCGCCAGCAGCTTACTTCAAGCAACTAATGAAAAACTGTTTTTT.

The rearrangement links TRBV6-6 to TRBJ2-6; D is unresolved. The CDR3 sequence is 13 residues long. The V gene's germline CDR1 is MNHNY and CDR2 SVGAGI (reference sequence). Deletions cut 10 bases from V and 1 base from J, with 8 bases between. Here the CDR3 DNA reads TGTGCCACCCAGATATCTGGGGCCAACGTCCTGACTTTC. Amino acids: CATQISGANVLTF.

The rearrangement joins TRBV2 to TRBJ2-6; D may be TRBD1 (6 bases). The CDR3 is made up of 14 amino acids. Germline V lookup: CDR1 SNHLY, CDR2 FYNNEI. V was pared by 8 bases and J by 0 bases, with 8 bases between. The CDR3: CASGQLSGANVLTF. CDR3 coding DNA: TGTGCCAGCGGACAGCTCTCTGGGGCCAACGTCCTGACTTTC.

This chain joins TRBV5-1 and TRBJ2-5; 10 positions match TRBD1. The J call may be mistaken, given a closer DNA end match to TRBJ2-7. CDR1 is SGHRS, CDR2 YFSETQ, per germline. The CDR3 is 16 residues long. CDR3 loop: CASSLGRGQGIYEQYF. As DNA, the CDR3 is TGCGCCAGCAGCTTGGGTCGGGGACAGGGGATCTACGAGCAGTACTTC.

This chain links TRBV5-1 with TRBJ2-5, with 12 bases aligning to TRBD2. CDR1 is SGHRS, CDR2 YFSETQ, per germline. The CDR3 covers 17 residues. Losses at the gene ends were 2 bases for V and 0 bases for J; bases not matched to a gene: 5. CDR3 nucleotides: TGCGCCAGCAGCTTCGGGGGGACTAGCGGGTACCAAGAGACCCAGTACTTC. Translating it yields CASSFGGTSGYQETQYF.